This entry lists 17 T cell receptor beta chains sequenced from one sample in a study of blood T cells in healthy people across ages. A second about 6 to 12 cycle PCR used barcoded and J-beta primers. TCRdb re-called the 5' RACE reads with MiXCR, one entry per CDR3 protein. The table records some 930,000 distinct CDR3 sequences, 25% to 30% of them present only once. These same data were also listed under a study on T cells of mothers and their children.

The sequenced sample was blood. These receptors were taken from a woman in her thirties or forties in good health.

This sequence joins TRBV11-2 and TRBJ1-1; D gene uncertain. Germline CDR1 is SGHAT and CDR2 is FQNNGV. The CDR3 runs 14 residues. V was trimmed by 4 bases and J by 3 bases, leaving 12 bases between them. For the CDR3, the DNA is TGTGCCAGCAGCTCCCCCCGGGTGGACACTGAAGCTTTCTTT. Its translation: CASSSPRVDTEAFF.

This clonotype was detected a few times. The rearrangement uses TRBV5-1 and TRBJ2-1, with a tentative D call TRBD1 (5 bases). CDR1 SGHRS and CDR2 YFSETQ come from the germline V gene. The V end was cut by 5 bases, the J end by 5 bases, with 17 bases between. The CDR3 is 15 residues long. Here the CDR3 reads CASSSYRGRHNEQFF. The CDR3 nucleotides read TGCGCCAGCAGTTCCTATAGGGGCCGCCACAATGAGCAGTTCTTC.

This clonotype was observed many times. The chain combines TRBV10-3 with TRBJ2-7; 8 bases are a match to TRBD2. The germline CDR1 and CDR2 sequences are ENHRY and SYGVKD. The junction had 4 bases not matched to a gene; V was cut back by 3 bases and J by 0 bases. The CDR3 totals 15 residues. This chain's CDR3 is CAISDGGLASYEQYF. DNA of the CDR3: TGTGCCATCAGTGATGGAGGACTAGCCTCCTACGAGCAGTACTTC.

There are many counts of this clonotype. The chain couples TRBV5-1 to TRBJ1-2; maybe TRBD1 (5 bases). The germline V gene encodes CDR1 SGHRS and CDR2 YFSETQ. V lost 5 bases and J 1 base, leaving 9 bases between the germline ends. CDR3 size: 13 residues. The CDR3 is CASSQGNNYGYTF. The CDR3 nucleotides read TGCGCCAGCAGTCAGGGTAATAACTATGGCTACACCTTC.

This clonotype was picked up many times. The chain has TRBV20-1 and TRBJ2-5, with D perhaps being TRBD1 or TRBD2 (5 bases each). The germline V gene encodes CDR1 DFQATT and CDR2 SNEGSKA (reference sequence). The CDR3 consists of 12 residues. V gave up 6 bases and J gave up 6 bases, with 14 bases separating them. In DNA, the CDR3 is TGCAGTGCCAACCGGGACGGACAGACCCAGTACTTC. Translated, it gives CSANRDGQTQYF.

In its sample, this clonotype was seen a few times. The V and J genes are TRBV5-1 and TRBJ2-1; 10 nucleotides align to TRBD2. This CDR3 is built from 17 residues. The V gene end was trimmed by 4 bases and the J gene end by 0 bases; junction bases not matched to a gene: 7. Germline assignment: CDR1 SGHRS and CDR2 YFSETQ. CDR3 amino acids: CASSGLAGDSSYNEQFF. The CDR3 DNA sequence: TGCGCCAGCAGCGGCCTAGCGGGGGACAGCTCCTACAATGAGCAGTTCTTC.

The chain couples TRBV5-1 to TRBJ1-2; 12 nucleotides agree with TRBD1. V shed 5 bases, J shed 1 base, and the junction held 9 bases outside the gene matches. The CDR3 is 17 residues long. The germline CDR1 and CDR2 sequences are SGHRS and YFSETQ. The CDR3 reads CASSYEGQGARNYGYTF. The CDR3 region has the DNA TGCGCCAGCAGTTACGAGGGACAGGGGGCTCGTAACTATGGCTACACCTTC.

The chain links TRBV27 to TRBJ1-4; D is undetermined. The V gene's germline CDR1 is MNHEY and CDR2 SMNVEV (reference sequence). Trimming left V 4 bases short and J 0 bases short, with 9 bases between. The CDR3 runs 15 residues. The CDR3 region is CASSSHLATNEKLFF. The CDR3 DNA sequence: TGTGCCAGCAGTTCGCATCTTGCAACTAATGAAAAACTGTTTTTT.

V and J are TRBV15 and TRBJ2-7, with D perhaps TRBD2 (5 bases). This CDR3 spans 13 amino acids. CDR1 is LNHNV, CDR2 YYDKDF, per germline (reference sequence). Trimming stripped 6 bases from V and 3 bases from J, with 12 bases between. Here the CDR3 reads CATRLDPGYEQYF. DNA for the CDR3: TGTGCCACCAGACTAGATCCCGGCTACGAGCAGTACTTC.

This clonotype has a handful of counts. DNA of the CDR3: TGTGCCAGCAGCTTAGCTTCAGGAAACTCTGGAAACACCATATATTTT. This sequence encodes CASSLASGNSGNTIYF. This rearrangement joins TRBV7-6 to TRBJ1-3; D is undetermined. CDR3 length: 16 residues. V was cut by 0 bases and J by 0 bases, with 9 bases left in between. Germline-derived CDR1 and CDR2 are SGHVS and FNYEAQ.

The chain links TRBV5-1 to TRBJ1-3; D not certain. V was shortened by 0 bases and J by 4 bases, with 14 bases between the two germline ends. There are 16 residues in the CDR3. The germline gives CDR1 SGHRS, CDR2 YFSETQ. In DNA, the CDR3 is TGCGCCAGCAGCTTGGCTCGGGCCAGCGCCGGAAACACCATATATTTT. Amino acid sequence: CASSLARASAGNTIYF. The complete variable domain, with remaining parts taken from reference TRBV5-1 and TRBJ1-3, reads KAGVTQTPRYLIKTRGQQVTLSCSPISGHRSVSWYQQTPGQGLQFLFEYFSETQRNKGNFPGRFSGRQFSNSRSEMNVSTLELGDSALYLCASSLARASAGNTIYFGEGSWLTVV.

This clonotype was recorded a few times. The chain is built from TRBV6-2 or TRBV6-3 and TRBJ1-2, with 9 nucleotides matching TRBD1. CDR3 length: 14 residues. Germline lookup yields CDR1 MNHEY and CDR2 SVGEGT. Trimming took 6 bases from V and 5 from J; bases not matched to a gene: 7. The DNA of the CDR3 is TGTGCCAGCAGAAGGACAGGGGCGTTGTATGGCTACACCTTC. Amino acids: CASRRTGALYGYTF.

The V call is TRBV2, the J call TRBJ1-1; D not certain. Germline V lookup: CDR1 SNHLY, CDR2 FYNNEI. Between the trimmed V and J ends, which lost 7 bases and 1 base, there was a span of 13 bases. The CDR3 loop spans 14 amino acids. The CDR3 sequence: CASTPLGENTEAFF. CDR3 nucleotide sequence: TGTGCCAGCACCCCGTTAGGTGAGAACACTGAAGCTTTCTTT.

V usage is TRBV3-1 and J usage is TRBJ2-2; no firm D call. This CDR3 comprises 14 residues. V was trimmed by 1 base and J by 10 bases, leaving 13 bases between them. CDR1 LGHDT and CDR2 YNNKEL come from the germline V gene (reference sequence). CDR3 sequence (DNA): TGTGCCAGCAGCCAAGTATTCGGCGGCGAGGAGCTGTTTTTT. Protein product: CASSQVFGGEELFF.

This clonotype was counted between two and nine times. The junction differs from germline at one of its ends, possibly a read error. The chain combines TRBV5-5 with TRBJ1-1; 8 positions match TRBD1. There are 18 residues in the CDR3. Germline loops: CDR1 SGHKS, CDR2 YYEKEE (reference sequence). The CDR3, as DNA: TGTGCCAGCAGTTTGGGTGCAGGGGGCTCAGCTCTGAACACTGAAGCTTTCTTT. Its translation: CASSLGAGGSALNTEAFF.

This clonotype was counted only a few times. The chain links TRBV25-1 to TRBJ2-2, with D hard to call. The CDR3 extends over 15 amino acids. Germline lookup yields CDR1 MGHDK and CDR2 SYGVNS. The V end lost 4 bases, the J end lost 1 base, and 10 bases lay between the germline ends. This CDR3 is CASSVLSGNTGELFF. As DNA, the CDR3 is TGTGCCAGCAGTGTCCTCTCTGGGAACACCGGGGAGCTGTTTTTT.

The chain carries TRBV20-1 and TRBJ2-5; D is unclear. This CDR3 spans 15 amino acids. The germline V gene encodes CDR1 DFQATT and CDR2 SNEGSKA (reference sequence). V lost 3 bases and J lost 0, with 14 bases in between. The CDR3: CSASLDGPDQETQYF. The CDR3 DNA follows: TGCAGTGCTAGTCTGGACGGACCGGACCAAGAGACCCAGTACTTC.